The clone carrying this T cell receptor (beta chain) turned up a few times. The sample belongs to a study of T cell repertoires in cytomegalovirus infection. Germline V CDR1 and CDR2: SEHNR, FQNEAQ (reference sequence). The CDR3 is made up of 15 amino acids. V was cut by 3 bases and J by 4 bases, with 14 bases left in between. MiXCR was run by TCRdb on the reads, yielding one entry per CDR3 protein. The sample has hundreds of thousands of distinct CDR3 sequences, around a sixth seen once. Sequencing was carried out using PBMCs. The chain uses TRBV7-9 and TRBJ2-3; D is uncertain. This TCR derives from a human donor in good health (CMV status not recorded). Some clones in this sample may be carry-over from other donors' samples. Written as DNA, the CDR3 is TGTGCCAGCAGCTTCGCCGGGCCTCACGCAGATACGCAGTATTTT. This encodes CASSFAGPHADTQYF. Combining the CDR3 with reference TRBV7-9 and TRBJ2-3 gives the whole variable domain DTGVSQNPRHKITKRGQNVTFRCDPISEHNRLYWYRQTLGQGPEFLTYFQNEAQLEKSRLLSDRFSAERPKGSFSTLEIQRTEQGDSAMYLCASSFAGPHADTQYFGPGTRLTVL.